These 10 T cell receptor beta chains originate from one sample sequenced in a study of T-cell memory formation after mild COVID-19. TCRdb independently ran MiXCR on the 5' RACE reads; one entry per CDR3 protein. The sample lists around 370,000 distinct CDR3 sequences; 20% to 25% were seen once. The sequencing sample was made of PBMCs or a T cell subset sorted from them (not recorded which). These receptors came from an adult woman who had mild COVID-19 (a few samples of this study predate the infection). Cell type and time point are not known.

There are many counts of this clonotype. The gene calls are TRBV12-3 or TRBV12-4 and TRBJ1-3; D unclear. The CDR3 consists of 14 residues. The V gene lost 1 base and the J gene lost 3 bases, with 7 bases spanning the gap. The CDR3 sequence is CASSLVSDGNTIYF. CDR3 sequence (DNA): TGTGCCAGCAGTTTAGTCAGCGATGGAAACACCATATATTTT.

The chain carries TRBV2 and TRBJ2-7; 10 bases match TRBD2. V was pared by 6 bases and J by 5 bases, with 10 bases of the junction left unmatched. This CDR3 has 15 residues. From germline, CDR1 is SNHLY and CDR2 FYNNEI. DNA of the CDR3: TGTGCCAGCAGGCGGCTAGATAGCGGGAGGAACGAGCAGTACTTC. It encodes CASRRLDSGRNEQYF.

J is TRBJ1-1 and V is TRBV12-3 or TRBV12-4, with D maybe TRBD1 (6 bases). The CDR3 runs to 13 residues. Trimming removed 8 bases from V and 0 bases from J, with 10 bases in between. Written as DNA, the CDR3 is TGTGCCAGCGGGGACAACATGAACACTGAAGCTTTCTTT. This translates into CASGDNMNTEAFF.

This clonotype was seen more than once but under ten times. This chain connects TRBV18 to TRBJ1-1; D call uncertain. Germline lookup yields CDR1 KGHSH and CDR2 LQKENI. V dropped 2 bases and J dropped 1 base, with 8 bases sitting between them. The CDR3 runs to 14 residues. CDR3 in DNA: TGTGCCAGCTCACCAATCTCCAGGAACACTGAAGCTTTCTTT. The encoded protein is CASSPISRNTEAFF.

CDR3 loop: CASSGRTAYEQYF. The CDR3 region has the DNA TGTGCCAGCAGCGGGAGGACAGCCTACGAGCAGTACTTC. The chain uses TRBV7-2 and TRBJ2-7; D tentatively reads TRBD1 or TRBD2 (6 bases each). This CDR3 spans 13 amino acids. V lost 5 bases to trimming and J lost 2 bases, with 10 bases between them. Germline V gives CDR1 SGHTA, CDR2 FQGNSA.

This clonotype turned up a few times. V usage is TRBV18 and J usage is TRBJ2-3; no reliable D call. There are 14 residues in the CDR3. The germline V and J ends were trimmed by 2 bases and 4 bases, with 10 bases remaining between them. Germline V gene data show CDR1 as KGHSH and CDR2 as LQKENI. In DNA, the CDR3 is TGTGCCAGCTCACCAGTTCTGGGATCAGATACGCAGTATTTT. This gives the protein CASSPVLGSDTQYF.

This clonotype was observed a handful of times. This chain links TRBV24-1 with TRBJ2-3, with D tentatively TRBD2 (5 bases). V was clipped by 5 bases and J by 2 bases, with 7 bases between them. Germline V CDR1 and CDR2: KGHDR, SFDVKD. The CDR3 loop spans 13 amino acids. The CDR3 region is CATSARATDTQYF. CDR3 in DNA: TGTGCCACCAGTGCGAGGGCCACAGATACGCAGTATTTT.

This clonotype occurred many times. V and J are TRBV11-1 and TRBJ2-7; 8 bases match TRBD1. Germline V CDR1 and CDR2: SGHAT, FQDESV (reference sequence). This CDR3 comprises 15 residues. Trimming cost V 5 bases and J 2 bases; bases outside gene matches: 8. This chain's CDR3 is CASSRGAQGAYEQYF. The CDR3 coding sequence is TGTGCCAGCAGCCGCGGGGCACAGGGGGCCTACGAGCAGTACTTC.

This clonotype appeared a few times. V and J are TRBV6-1 and TRBJ1-6; possible D gene TRBD1, 5 bases. Germline V CDR1 and CDR2: MNHNS, SASEGT. This CDR3 region has 15 residues. With 8 bases removed from V and 8 bases from J, the gap between germline ends came to 19 bases. The CDR3 spells CASSPITGRDSPLHF. In nucleotides, the CDR3 is TGTGCCAGCTCGCCCATCACAGGTCGGGATTCACCCCTCCACTTT.

The chain is built from TRBV7-9 and TRBJ2-7; possible D gene TRBD1, 5 bases. The CDR3 contains 15 residues. Trimming took off 5 bases at V and 1 base at J, with 15 bases between the two ends. Germline CDR1 SEHNR, CDR2 FQNEAQ (reference sequence). CDR3 nucleotide sequence: TGTGCCAGCAGCCGCGCCACAGGAGTGTCCTACGAGCAGTACTTC. This encodes CASSRATGVSYEQYF.